What follows are 26 T cell receptor beta chains derived from one specimen sequenced in a study of T cell changes during pregnancy in multiple sclerosis. Clones were sequenced by immunoSEQ multiplex PCR, and TCRdb holds only the in-frame ones, with some missing. The table lists 60,000 to 85,000 clones, about 91% of them singletons. The sample here was peripheral blood, taken in the first trimester of pregnancy. The receptors were gathered from a female donor with multiple sclerosis, enrolled in a pregnancy study.

V usage is TRBV1 and J usage is TRBJ1-1. TRBV1 has pseudogene status. This CDR3 spans 16 amino acids. For the CDR3, the DNA is TGCACCAGCAGCCAAGCTTCTACCAGCGGGAACACTGAAGCTTTCTTT. Protein sequence: CTSSQASTSGNTEAFF.

The V and J genes are TRBV28 and TRBJ2-2; 8 nucleotides align to TRBD1. The CDR3 spans 16 residues. CDR1 MDHEN and CDR2 SYDVKM come from the germline V gene. Germline trimming cut 4 bases from V and 5 bases from J; bases unmatched to any gene: 9. The CDR3 is CASSSRDRIGTGELFF. DNA of the CDR3: TGTGCCAGCAGTTCAAGGGACAGGATAGGAACCGGGGAGCTGTTTTTT. The entire variable domain, with the rest obtained from reference TRBV28 and TRBJ2-2, is as follows: DVKVTQSSRYLVKRTGEKVFLECVQDMDHENMFWYRQDPGLGLRLIYFSYDVKMKEKGDIPEGYSVSREKKERFSLILESASTNQTSMYLCASSSRDRIGTGELFFGEGSRLTVL.

V usage is TRBV27 and J usage is TRBJ2-1; TRBD2 matches 7 bases. The V gene end was trimmed by 6 bases and the J gene end by 8 bases; junction bases not matched to a gene: 13. This CDR3 has 15 amino acids. Germline V gene lookup returns CDR1 MNHEY and CDR2 SMNVEV (reference sequence). CDR3 region: CASSPGRIRGDEQFF. CDR3 coding DNA: TGTGCCAGCAGCCCAGGACGAATCCGGGGGGATGAGCAGTTCTTC.

V is TRBV19 and J is TRBJ1-5; possible D gene TRBD1, 6 bases. CDR3 length: 17 residues. The ends were cut back, 3 bases at V and 0 bases at J, with 15 bases in the middle. Germline CDR1 reads LNHDA; CDR2 reads SQIVND (reference sequence). In nucleotides, the CDR3 is TGTGCCAGTAGTATGACAGGTCTACAAGATAGCAATCAGCCCCAGCATTTT. Protein sequence: CASSMTGLQDSNQPQHF.

The chain recombines TRBV7-9 with TRBJ2-5; D unclear. Looked up from germline, CDR1 is SEHNR and CDR2 is FQNEAQ (reference sequence). This CDR3 region has 13 residues. V lost 5 bases and J 1 base, leaving 8 bases between the germline ends. The CDR3 sequence: CASSRTIQETQYF. As DNA, the CDR3 is TGTGCCAGCAGCCGCACTATCCAAGAGACCCAGTACTTC.

The chain employs TRBV7-9 and TRBJ1-2, with 8 nucleotides matching TRBD1. The CDR3 consists of 12 residues. Unmatched junction bases numbered 2, after V lost 8 bases and J lost 3 bases. From germline, CDR1 is SEHNR and CDR2 FQNEAQ (reference sequence). CDR3 sequence reads: CASDRGDYGYTF. Here the CDR3 DNA reads TGTGCCAGCGACAGGGGAGACTATGGCTACACCTTC.

The chain carries TRBV7-8 and TRBJ2-2, with D possibly being TRBD1 (6 bases). Trimming removed 3 bases at V and 7 bases at J, with 18 bases between. Germline CDR1 SGHVS, CDR2 FQNEAQ. There are 16 residues in the CDR3. CDR3 protein: CASSLFQGPQDGELFF. The CDR3 DNA is TGTGCCAGCAGCTTGTTTCAGGGGCCCCAGGACGGGGAGCTGTTTTTT.

V gene TRBV6-1 combines with J gene TRBJ1-1; 10 bases agree with TRBD1. CDR1 and CDR2 from the germline V gene are MNHNS and SASEGT. V was clipped by 2 bases and J by 10 bases; unmatched bases: 7. CDR3 length: 14 amino acids. This CDR3 reads CASSERDRGVGAFF. CDR3 in DNA: TGTGCCAGCAGTGAACGGGACAGGGGTGTGGGAGCTTTCTTT.

The chain uses TRBV29-1 and TRBJ1-3, with D possibly TRBD1 on 6 matching bases. V was shortened by 7 bases and J by 3 bases, with 13 bases between the two germline ends. The CDR3 length is 13 residues. Germline V CDR1 and CDR2: SQVTM, ANQGSEA. This CDR3 is CSAVRDIGNTIYF. As DNA, the CDR3 is TGCAGCGCGGTACGGGACATTGGAAACACCATATATTTT.

The J gene is TRBJ2-1, the V gene TRBV7-9; possibly TRBD2 for D (5 bases). Germline-derived CDR1 and CDR2 are SEHNR and FQNEAQ (reference sequence). The CDR3 extends over 15 amino acids. Trimming shortened V by 4 bases and J by 5 bases, and 15 bases separated the two germline ends. CDR3: CASSSPPKTNNEQFF. The DNA for the CDR3 is TGTGCCAGCAGCTCCCCACCGAAGACTAACAATGAGCAGTTCTTC.

The chain links TRBV18 to TRBJ2-7; tentative D call: TRBD2 (7 bases). CDR3 size: 18 residues. Germline V gene lookup returns CDR1 KGHSH and CDR2 LQKENI. V lost 2 bases and J lost 0, with 20 bases in between. The CDR3 sequence is CASSPSPLGGGSSYEQYF. The CDR3 nucleotides are TGTGCCAGCTCACCATCTCCATTGGGGGGCGGGAGCTCCTACGAGCAGTACTTC. Drawing the rest from reference TRBV18 and TRBJ2-7, the complete variable domain is NAGVMQNPRHLVRRRGQEARLRCSPMKGHSHVYWYRQLPEEGLKFMVYLQKENIIDESGMPKERFSAEFPKEGPSILRIQQVVRGDSAAYFCASSPSPLGGGSSYEQYFGPGTRLTVT.

J is TRBJ2-5 and V is TRBV15, with 8 bases matching TRBD2. This CDR3 has 13 amino acids. The V gene end was trimmed by 8 bases and the J gene end by 5 bases; junction bases not matched to a gene: 7. Germline CDR1 reads LNHNV; CDR2 reads YYDKDF (reference sequence). As DNA, the CDR3 is TGTGCCACCTCCGGGAGACTAGCGGAGACCCAGTACTTC. It specifies CATSGRLAETQYF.

The gene calls are TRBV4-1 and TRBJ2-3; unclear D gene. This CDR3 contains 12 residues. Per germline, CDR1 MGHRA and CDR2 YSYEKL. V was pared by 1 base and J by 6 bases, with 5 bases between. CDR3 sequence reads: CASSQVMDTQYF. As DNA, the CDR3 is TGCGCCAGCAGCCAAGTCATGGATACGCAGTATTTT.

The rearrangement joins TRBV6-5 to TRBJ1-2; 8 bases are a match to TRBD1. CDR1 is MNHEY and CDR2 is SVGAGI in the germline V gene. CDR3 length: 13 residues. V dropped 5 bases and J dropped 2; count of bases not matched to a gene: 1. The CDR3 DNA is TGTGCCAGCAGTGGGGACAGGAACTATGGCTACACCTTC. This encodes CASSGDRNYGYTF.

This chain joins TRBV5-1 and TRBJ1-4; D is ambiguous. Trimming cost V 7 bases and J 5 bases, with 15 bases left between them. Germline CDR1 reads SGHRS; CDR2 reads YFSETQ. This CDR3 comprises 14 residues. The chain's CDR3 is CASAPAQVNEKLFF. The CDR3 coding sequence is TGCGCCAGCGCGCCAGCCCAGGTGAATGAAAAACTGTTTTTT.

The V and J genes are TRBV28 and TRBJ1-4; 7 bases agree with TRBD1. V trimming: 6 bases; J trimming: 5 bases; junction bases outside the gene matches: 6. This CDR3 spans 14 amino acids. Germline V gives CDR1 MDHEN, CDR2 SYDVKM. The CDR3 sequence: CASSRDRVNEKLFF. In DNA form, the CDR3 reads TGTGCCAGCAGCCGTGACAGGGTCAATGAAAAACTGTTTTTT.

This chain connects TRBV27 to TRBJ2-3; TRBD2 might be the D (6 bases). The CDR3 contains 16 residues. Trimming pared 3 bases from V and 1 base from J, leaving 14 bases between. Looked up from germline, CDR1 is MNHEY and CDR2 is SMNVEV (reference sequence). The CDR3 DNA sequence: TGTGCCAGCAGTTTCCGTGGGAGGCCAGGCACAGATACGCAGTATTTT. This codes for CASSFRGRPGTDTQYF.

The chain combines TRBV5-1 with TRBJ1-2, with D unresolved. Per germline, CDR1 SGHRS and CDR2 YFSETQ. Trimming took 0 bases from V and 2 from J, leaving 11 bases between them. The CDR3 covers 15 residues. CDR3 residues: CASSLAEQKNYGYTF. In nucleotides, the CDR3 is TGCGCCAGCAGCTTGGCGGAACAGAAGAACTATGGCTACACCTTC.

This chain connects TRBV11-2 to TRBJ2-5, with 8 nucleotides matching TRBD1. This CDR3 is built from 15 residues. Unmatched junction bases numbered 6, after V lost 4 bases and J lost 2 bases. Germline V lookup: CDR1 SGHAT, CDR2 FQNNGV. The CDR3 sequence: CASSSGTGRQETQYF. The CDR3 DNA is TGTGCCAGCAGCTCGGGGACAGGACGGCAAGAGACCCAGTACTTC.

The genes are TRBV11-2 and TRBJ2-5; D not resolved. CDR3 size: 12 residues. Germline-derived CDR1 and CDR2 are SGHAT and FQNNGV. V lost 2 bases, J lost 5 bases, and 6 bases lay in between. Here the CDR3 reads CASSLTRETQYF. The CDR3 DNA reads TGTGCCAGCAGCTTAACGAGGGAGACCCAGTACTTC.

This chain connects TRBV11-2 to TRBJ2-7; 7 bases are shared with TRBD2. CDR1 SGHAT and CDR2 FQNNGV come from the germline V gene. The CDR3 runs to 15 residues. The J segment lost 0 bases and the V segment lost 1 base, leaving 3 bases of the junction unmatched. CDR3 coding DNA: TGTGCCAGCAGCTTAGCGGGAGGACGCTCCTACGAGCAGTACTTC. Encoded protein: CASSLAGGRSYEQYF. Full variable domain (outside the CDR3, taken from reference TRBV11-2 and TRBJ2-7): EAGVAQSPRYKIIEKRQSVAFWCNPISGHATLYWYQQILGQGPKLLIQFQNNGVVDDSQLPKDRFSAERLKGVDSTLKIQPAKLEDSAVYLCASSLAGGRSYEQYFGPGTRLTVT.

The V gene is TRBV28, the J gene TRBJ1-2; 9 nucleotides agree with TRBD1. Germline-derived CDR1 and CDR2 are MDHEN and SYDVKM. This CDR3 comprises 17 residues. V lost 5 bases, J lost 2 bases, and 12 bases stayed unmatched. CDR3 coding DNA: TGTGCCAGCAGTACCCCGGACAGGGGTGTCTCCAACTATGGCTACACCTTC. Translating it yields CASSTPDRGVSNYGYTF.

This sequence joins TRBV9 and TRBJ1-2, with D unresolved. Per the germline V gene, CDR1 is SGDLS and CDR2 is YYNGEE. V was pared by 0 bases and J by 8 bases, with 8 bases between. The CDR3 consists of 12 residues. CDR3 sequence (DNA): TGTGCCAGCAGCGTAGGGCCGGGAGGCTACACCTTC. Protein: CASSVGPGGYTF.

V is TRBV28 and J is TRBJ1-2, with D uncertain. Trimming took 3 bases from V and 7 from J, leaving 12 bases between them. There are 13 residues in the CDR3. The V gene's germline CDR1 is MDHEN and CDR2 SYDVKM. The CDR3 DNA is TGTGCCAGCAGTTTCGATAATAGAGCTGGCTACACCTTC. It encodes CASSFDNRAGYTF.

The genes are TRBV6-6 and TRBJ1-3; D is possibly TRBD1 (6 bases). Trimming removed 6 bases at V and 2 bases at J, with 14 bases between. CDR3 size: 15 residues. Germline V gene lookup returns CDR1 MNHNY and CDR2 SVGAGI (reference sequence). CDR3 nucleotides: TGTGCCAGCAGCCGTACAGGGCGGACTGGAAACACCATATATTTT. The encoded protein is CASSRTGRTGNTIYF.

V and J are TRBV6-4 and TRBJ1-2, with 9 bases fitting TRBD1. Germline-derived CDR1 and CDR2 are MRHNA and SNTAGT. This CDR3 region has 15 residues. V gave up 3 bases and J gave up 8 bases; unmatched junction bases: 10. This chain's CDR3 is CASSESPGQGYGYTF. The CDR3 DNA reads as TGTGCCAGCAGTGAGTCGCCGGGACAGGGTTACGGCTACACCTTC.